The clone carrying this T cell receptor (beta chain) was counted many times. The data were obtained in a study of early T cells in non-severe SARS-CoV-2 infection. TCRdb analysed the 5' RACE reads with MiXCR anew, one entry per CDR3 protein. The sample consists of around 57,000 distinct CDR3 sequences, around 13% of them appearing once. Material for sequencing was whole blood. This TCR derives from an adult who was a healthcare worker with PCR-confirmed SARS-CoV-2 infection or an uninfected control (not recorded which).

This CDR3 reads CASSLTGPRPPNEQFF. The CDR3 bases are TGTGCCAGCAGCCTGACCGGACCCCGGCCCCCCAATGAGCAGTTCTTC. The chain joins TRBV7-6 to TRBJ2-1, with no clear D. CDR1 and CDR2 (germline): SGHVS, FNYEAQ. The V gene lost 5 bases and the J gene lost 6 bases, with 20 bases spanning the gap. The CDR3 length is 16 residues.